This T cell receptor beta chain appears in the sequencing data of a study of cytomegalovirus exposure and HLA in healthy donors. Study-wide points: Later on, a genetic analysis was performed. It linked a missense variant in DCLRE1C with V- and J-gene trimming of TCR beta.

As to this clone: Its antigen is as yet unknown.

J was trimmed by 0 bases and V by 3 bases; bases with no gene match: 9. The germline V gene encodes CDR1 MNHEY and CDR2 SMNVEV (reference sequence). CDR3 length: 18 residues. It was with 60 Vbeta and 13 Jbeta primers that the PCR ran. Some clones are missing from TCRdb's copy, which holds only in-frame ones; the method was immunoSEQ multiplex PCR. The sample lists around 180,000 clones, 80% occurring once. The material sequenced was PBMCs. This chain links TRBV27 with TRBJ2-1; 9 bases map to TRBD2. The source is a man younger than 40 in good health and CMV-seropositive. CDR3 DNA sequence: TGTGCCAGCAGTTTCCTCCGTAGGCGGGGGGGCTCCTACAATGAGCAGTTCTTC. It translates to CASSFLRRRGGSYNEQFF.